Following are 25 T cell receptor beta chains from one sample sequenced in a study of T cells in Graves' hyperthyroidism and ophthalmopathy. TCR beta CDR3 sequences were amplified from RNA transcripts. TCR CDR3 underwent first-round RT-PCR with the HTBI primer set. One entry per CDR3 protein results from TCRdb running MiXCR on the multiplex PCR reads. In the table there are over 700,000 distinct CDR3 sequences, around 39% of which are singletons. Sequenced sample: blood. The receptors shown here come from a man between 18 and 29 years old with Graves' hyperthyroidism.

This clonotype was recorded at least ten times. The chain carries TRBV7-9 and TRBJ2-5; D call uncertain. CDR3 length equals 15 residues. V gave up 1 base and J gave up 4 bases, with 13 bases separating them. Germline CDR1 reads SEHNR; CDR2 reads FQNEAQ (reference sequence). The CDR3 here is CASSLVGPKGETQYF. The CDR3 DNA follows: TGTGCCAGCAGCTTAGTAGGACCGAAGGGAGAGACCCAGTACTTC.

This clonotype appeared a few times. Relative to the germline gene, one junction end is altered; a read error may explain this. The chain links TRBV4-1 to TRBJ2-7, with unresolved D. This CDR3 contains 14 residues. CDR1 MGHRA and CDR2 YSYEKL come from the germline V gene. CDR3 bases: TGTGCCACCTCCTTATCCTCCGGAAACTACGAGCAGTACTTC. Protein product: CATSLSSGNYEQYF.

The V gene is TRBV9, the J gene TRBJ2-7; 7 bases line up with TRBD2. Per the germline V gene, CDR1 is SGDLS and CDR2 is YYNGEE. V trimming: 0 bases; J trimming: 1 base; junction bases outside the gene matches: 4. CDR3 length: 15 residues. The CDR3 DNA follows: TGTGCCAGCAGCGTAGGAACTAGCGAGTCCTACGAGCAGTACTTC. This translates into CASSVGTSESYEQYF.

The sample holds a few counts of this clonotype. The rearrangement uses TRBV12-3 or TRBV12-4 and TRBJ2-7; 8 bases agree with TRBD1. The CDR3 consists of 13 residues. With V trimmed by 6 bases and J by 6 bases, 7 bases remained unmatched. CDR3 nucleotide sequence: TGTGCCAGCAGGCGGACAGGGAAAAGCGAGCAGTACTTC. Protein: CASRRTGKSEQYF.

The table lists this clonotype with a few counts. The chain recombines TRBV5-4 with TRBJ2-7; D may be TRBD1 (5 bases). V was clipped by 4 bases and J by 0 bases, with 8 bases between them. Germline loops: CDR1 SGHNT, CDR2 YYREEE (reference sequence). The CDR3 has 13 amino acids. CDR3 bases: TGTGCCAGCAGCGGGGCCTACTCCTACGAGCAGTACTTC. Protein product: CASSGAYSYEQYF.

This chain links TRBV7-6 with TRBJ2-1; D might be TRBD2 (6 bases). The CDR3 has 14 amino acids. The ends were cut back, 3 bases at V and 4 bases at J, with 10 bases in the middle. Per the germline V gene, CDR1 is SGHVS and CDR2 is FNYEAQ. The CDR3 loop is CASSFRGRYNEQFF. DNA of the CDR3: TGTGCCAGCAGCTTTAGAGGGAGGTACAATGAGCAGTTCTTC.

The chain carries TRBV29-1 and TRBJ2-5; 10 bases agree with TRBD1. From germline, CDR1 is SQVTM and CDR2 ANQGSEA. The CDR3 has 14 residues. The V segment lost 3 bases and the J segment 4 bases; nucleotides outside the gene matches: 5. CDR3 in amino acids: CSVEGQGTVETQYF. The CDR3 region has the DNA TGCAGCGTTGAGGGACAGGGGACAGTAGAGACCCAGTACTTC.

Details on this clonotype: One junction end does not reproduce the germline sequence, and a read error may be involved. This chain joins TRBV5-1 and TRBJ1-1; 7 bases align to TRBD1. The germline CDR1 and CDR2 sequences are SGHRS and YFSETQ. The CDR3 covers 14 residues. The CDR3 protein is CASSEDEGAAEAFF. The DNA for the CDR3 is TGTGCCAGCAGTGAAGACGAGGGGGCGGCTGAAGCTTTCTTT.

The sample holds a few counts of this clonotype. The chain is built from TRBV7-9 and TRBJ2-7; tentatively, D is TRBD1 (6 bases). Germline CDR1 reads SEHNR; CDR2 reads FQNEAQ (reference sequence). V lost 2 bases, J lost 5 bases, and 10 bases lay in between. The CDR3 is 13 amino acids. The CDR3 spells CASSLRQVHEQYF. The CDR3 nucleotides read TGTGCCAGCAGCTTAAGACAGGTTCACGAGCAGTACTTC.

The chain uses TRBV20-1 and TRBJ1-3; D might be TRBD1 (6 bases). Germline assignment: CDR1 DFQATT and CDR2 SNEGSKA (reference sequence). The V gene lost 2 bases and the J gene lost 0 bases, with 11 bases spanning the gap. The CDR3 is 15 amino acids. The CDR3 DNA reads TGCAGTGCTAGACCGCAGGGGATCTCTGGAAACACCATATATTTT. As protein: CSARPQGISGNTIYF.

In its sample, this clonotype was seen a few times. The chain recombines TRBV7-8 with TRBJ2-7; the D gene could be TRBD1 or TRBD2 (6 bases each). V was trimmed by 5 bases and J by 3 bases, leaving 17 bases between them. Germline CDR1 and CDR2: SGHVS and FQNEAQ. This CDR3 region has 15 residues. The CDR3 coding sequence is TGTGCCAGCAGCCCCGAAGGGGGGCCCTTCTACGAGCAGTACTTC. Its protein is CASSPEGGPFYEQYF. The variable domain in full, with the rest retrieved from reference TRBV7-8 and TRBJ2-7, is GAGVSQSPRYKVAKRGQDVALRCDPISGHVSLFWYQQALGQGPEFLTYFQNEAQLDKSGLPSDRFFAERPEGSVSTLKIQRTQQEDSAVYLCASSPEGGPFYEQYFGPGTRLTVT.

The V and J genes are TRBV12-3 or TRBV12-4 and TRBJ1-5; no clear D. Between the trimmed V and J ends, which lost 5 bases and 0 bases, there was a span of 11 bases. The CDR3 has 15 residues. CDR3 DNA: TGTGCCAGCAGTGCCTCAGACGGTAGCAATCAGCCCCAGCATTTT. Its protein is CASSASDGSNQPQHF.

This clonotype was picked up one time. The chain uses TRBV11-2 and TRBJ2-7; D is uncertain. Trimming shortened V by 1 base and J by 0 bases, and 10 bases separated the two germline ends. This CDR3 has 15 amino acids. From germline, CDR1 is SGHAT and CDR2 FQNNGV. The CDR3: CASSLGPRYSYEQYF. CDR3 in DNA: TGTGCCAGCAGCTTAGGTCCCCGGTACTCCTACGAGCAGTACTTC.

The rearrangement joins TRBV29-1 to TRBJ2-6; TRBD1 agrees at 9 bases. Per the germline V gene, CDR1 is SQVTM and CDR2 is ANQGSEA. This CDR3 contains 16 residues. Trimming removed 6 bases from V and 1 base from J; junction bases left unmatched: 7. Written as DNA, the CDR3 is TGCAGCGTAGGGGACAGGGTCCCGTCTGGGGCCAACGTCCTGACTTTC. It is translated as CSVGDRVPSGANVLTF.

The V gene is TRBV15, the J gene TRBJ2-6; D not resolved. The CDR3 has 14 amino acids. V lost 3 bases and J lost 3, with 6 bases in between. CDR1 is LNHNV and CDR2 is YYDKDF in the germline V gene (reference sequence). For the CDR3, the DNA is TGTGCCACCAGCAGCGCAAGTGGGGCCAACGTCCTGACTTTC. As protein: CATSSASGANVLTF.

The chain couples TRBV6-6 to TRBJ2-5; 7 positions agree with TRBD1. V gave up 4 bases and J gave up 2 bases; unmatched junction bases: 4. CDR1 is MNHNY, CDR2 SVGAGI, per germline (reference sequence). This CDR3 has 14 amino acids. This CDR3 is CASSWPGQQETQYF. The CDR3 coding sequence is TGTGCCAGCAGTTGGCCGGGACAGCAAGAGACCCAGTACTTC.

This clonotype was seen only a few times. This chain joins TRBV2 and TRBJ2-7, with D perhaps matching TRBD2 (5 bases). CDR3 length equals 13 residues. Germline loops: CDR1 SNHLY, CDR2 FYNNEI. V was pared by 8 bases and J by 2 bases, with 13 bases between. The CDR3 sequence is CASASRGTYEQYF. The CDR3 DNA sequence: TGTGCCAGCGCCTCGCGAGGGACCTACGAGCAGTACTTC.

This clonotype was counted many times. The CDR3 nucleotides read TGTGCCATCAGATCCGGGACAGGGGACTCTGGGGCCAACGTCCTGACTTTC. Translation gives CAIRSGTGDSGANVLTF. The rearrangement uses TRBV10-3 and TRBJ2-6, with 10 bases that match TRBD1. The CDR3 extends over 17 amino acids. J gave up 0 bases and V 6 bases, and 5 bases lay outside the gene matches. Germline loops: CDR1 ENHRY, CDR2 SYGVKD.

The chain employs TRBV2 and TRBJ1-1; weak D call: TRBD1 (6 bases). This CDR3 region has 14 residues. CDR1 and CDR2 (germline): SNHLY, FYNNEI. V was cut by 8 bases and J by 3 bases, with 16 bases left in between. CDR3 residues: CASPYEGGHTEAFF. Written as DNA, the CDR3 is TGTGCCAGCCCCTACGAGGGGGGGCACACTGAAGCTTTCTTT.

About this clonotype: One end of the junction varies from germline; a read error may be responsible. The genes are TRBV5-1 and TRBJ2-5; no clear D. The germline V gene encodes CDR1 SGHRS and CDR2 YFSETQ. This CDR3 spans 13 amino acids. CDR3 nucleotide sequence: TGTGCCAGCAGCCCGGTCCTAGGAGAGACCCAGTACTTC. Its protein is CASSPVLGETQYF.

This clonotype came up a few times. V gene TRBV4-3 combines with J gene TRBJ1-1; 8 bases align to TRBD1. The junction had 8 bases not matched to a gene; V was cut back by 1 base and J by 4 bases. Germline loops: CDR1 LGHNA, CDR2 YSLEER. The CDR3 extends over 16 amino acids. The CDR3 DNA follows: TGCGCCAGCAGCCAAGGGACAGGGTGGTTGAGCACTGAAGCTTTCTTT. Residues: CASSQGTGWLSTEAFF.

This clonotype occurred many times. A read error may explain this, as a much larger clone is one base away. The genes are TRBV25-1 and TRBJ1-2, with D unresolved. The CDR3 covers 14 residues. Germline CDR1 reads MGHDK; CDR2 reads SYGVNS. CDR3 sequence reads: CANSEYHSTEGYTF. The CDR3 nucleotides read TGTGCCAACAGTGAATATCACTCAACGGAGGGCTACACCTTC.

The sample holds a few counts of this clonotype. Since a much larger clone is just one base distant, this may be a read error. CDR3 in DNA: TGTGCCAGCAGCGACGGGACAGGGGGTCAGCCCCAGCATTTT. This encodes CASSDGTGGQPQHF. This sequence joins TRBV9 and TRBJ1-5; TRBD1 aligns across 11 bases. Germline V gene data show CDR1 as SGDLS and CDR2 as YYNGEE. Trimming cost V 3 bases and J 6 bases; bases outside gene matches: 2. The CDR3 consists of 14 residues.

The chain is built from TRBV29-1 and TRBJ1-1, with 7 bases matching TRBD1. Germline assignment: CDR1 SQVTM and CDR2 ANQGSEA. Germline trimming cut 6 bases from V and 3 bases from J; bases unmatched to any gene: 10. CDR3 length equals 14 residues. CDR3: CSVRTGTVHTEAFF. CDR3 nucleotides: TGCAGCGTACGTACCGGGACAGTCCACACTGAAGCTTTCTTT.

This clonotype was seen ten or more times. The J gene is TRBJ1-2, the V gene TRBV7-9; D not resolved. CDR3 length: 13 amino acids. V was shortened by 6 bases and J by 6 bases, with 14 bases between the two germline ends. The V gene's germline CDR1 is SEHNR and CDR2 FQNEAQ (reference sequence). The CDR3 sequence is CASSPLWRDGYTF. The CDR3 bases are TGTGCCAGCAGTCCCCTCTGGCGGGATGGCTACACCTTC.